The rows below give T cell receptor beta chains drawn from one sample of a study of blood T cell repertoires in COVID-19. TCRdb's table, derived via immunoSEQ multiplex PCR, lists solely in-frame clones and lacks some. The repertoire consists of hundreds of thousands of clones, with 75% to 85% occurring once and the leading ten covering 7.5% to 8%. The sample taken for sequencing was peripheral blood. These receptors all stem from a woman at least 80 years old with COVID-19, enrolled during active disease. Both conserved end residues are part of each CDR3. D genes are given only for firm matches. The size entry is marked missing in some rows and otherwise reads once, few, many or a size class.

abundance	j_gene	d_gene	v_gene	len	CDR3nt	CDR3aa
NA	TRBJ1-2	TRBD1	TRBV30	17	TGTGCCTGGAGTGTAGGGACAGTTATCACGCTGAGCTATGGCTACACCTTC	CAWSVGTVITLSYGYTF
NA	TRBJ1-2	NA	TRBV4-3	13	TGCGCCAGCAGCCGACCAGGGTTGGCTGGCTACACCTTC	CASSRPGLAGYTF
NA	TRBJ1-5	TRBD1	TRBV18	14	TGTGCCAGCTCACCCGGGACAGGGTTGAAGCCCCAGCATTTT	CASSPGTGLKPQHF
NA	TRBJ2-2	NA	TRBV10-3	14	TGTGCCATCAGTGGGAAGGGAGCCGCGGGGGAGCTGTTTTTT	CAISGKGAAGELFF
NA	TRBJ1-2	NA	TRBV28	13	TGTGCCAGCTTAACGGGGGACGGCTATGGCTACACCTTC	CASLTGDGYGYTF
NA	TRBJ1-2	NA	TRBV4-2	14	TGTGCCAGCAGCCACACAGGGACCAACTATGGCTACACCTTC	CASSHTGTNYGYTF
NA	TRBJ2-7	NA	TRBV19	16	TGTGCCAGTAGTATTAAGTTCGACACCCCAACCTACGAGCAGTACTTC	CASSIKFDTPTYEQYF
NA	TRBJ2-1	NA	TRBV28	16	TGTGCCAGCAGCTCCCTCGAGGCAGACTCCTACAATGAGCAGTTCTTC	CASSSLEADSYNEQFF
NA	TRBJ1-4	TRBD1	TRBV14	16	TGTGCCAGCAGCCCTAGAACAGGGGGCGAAAACGAAAAACTGTTTTTT	CASSPRTGGENEKLFF
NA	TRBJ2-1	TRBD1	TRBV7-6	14	TGTGCCAGCAGCCCCACTGGGACAGGTCATGAGCAGTTCTTC	CASSPTGTGHEQFF
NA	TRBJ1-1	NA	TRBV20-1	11	TGCAGTGCCCCGACAGAGACTGAAGCTTTCTTT	CSAPTETEAFF
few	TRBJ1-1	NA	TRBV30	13	TGTGCCTGGAGTGTGTCCCCTCACACTGAAGCTTTCTTT	CAWSVSPHTEAFF
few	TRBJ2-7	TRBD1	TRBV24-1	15	TGTGCCACCAGGGGATCCGGGACAGCGTCCTACGAGCAGTACTTC	CATRGSGTASYEQYF